This note documents a single T cell receptor beta chain sequence. Antigen specificity is unknown. These data come from a study of cytomegalovirus exposure and HLA in healthy donors. Study-level findings and limits: As a later analysis revealed, most CMV-associated TCR beta chains appeared HLA-restricted. What a later analysis showed was that several of the most significant clusters appeared linked to common viral pathogens. A later analysis showed TCR association rates differing by HLA locus, peaking at DRB1 and lowest at HLA-C.

CDR1 and CDR2 from the germline V gene are MGHRA and YSYEKL. The CDR3 has 15 residues. The V and J ends lost 5 bases and 5 bases, in that order; junction bases with no gene match: 10. The PCR contained 60 Vbeta and 13 Jbeta primers. Libraries were prepared by immunoSEQ multiplex PCR; TCRdb keeps only in-frame clonotypes and omits some of them. The sample contains about 120,000 clones, 79% of which appear only once. V is TRBV4-1 and J is TRBJ2-7, with 9 bases aligning to TRBD2. The sequenced sample was PBMCs. The origin of this receptor is a man aged 25 to 40 in good health and CMV-seropositive. The CDR3 reads CASSEEGGGAHEQYF. CDR3 coding DNA: TGCGCCAGCAGCGAGGAGGGCGGGGGGGCCCACGAGCAGTACTTC.